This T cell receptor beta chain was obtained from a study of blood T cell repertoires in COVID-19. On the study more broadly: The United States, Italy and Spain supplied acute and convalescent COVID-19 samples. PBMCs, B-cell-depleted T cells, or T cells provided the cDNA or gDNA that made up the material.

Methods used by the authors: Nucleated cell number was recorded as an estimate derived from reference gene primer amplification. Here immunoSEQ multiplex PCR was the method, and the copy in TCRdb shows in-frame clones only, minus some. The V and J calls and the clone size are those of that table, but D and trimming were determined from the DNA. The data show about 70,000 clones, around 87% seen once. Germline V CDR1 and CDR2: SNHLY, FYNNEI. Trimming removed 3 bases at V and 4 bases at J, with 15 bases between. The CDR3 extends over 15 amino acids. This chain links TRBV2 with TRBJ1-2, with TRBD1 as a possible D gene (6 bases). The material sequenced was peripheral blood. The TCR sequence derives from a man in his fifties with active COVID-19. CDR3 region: CASSDQPTGVYGYTF. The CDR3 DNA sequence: TGTGCCAGCAGTGATCAGCCGACAGGAGTCTATGGCTACACCTTC. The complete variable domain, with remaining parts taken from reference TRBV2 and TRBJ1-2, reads EPEVTQTPSHQVTQMGQEVILRCVPISNHLYFYWYRQILGQKVEFLVSFYNNEISEKSEIFDDQFSVERPDGSNFTLKIRSTKLEDSAMYFCASSDQPTGVYGYTFGSGTRLTVV.